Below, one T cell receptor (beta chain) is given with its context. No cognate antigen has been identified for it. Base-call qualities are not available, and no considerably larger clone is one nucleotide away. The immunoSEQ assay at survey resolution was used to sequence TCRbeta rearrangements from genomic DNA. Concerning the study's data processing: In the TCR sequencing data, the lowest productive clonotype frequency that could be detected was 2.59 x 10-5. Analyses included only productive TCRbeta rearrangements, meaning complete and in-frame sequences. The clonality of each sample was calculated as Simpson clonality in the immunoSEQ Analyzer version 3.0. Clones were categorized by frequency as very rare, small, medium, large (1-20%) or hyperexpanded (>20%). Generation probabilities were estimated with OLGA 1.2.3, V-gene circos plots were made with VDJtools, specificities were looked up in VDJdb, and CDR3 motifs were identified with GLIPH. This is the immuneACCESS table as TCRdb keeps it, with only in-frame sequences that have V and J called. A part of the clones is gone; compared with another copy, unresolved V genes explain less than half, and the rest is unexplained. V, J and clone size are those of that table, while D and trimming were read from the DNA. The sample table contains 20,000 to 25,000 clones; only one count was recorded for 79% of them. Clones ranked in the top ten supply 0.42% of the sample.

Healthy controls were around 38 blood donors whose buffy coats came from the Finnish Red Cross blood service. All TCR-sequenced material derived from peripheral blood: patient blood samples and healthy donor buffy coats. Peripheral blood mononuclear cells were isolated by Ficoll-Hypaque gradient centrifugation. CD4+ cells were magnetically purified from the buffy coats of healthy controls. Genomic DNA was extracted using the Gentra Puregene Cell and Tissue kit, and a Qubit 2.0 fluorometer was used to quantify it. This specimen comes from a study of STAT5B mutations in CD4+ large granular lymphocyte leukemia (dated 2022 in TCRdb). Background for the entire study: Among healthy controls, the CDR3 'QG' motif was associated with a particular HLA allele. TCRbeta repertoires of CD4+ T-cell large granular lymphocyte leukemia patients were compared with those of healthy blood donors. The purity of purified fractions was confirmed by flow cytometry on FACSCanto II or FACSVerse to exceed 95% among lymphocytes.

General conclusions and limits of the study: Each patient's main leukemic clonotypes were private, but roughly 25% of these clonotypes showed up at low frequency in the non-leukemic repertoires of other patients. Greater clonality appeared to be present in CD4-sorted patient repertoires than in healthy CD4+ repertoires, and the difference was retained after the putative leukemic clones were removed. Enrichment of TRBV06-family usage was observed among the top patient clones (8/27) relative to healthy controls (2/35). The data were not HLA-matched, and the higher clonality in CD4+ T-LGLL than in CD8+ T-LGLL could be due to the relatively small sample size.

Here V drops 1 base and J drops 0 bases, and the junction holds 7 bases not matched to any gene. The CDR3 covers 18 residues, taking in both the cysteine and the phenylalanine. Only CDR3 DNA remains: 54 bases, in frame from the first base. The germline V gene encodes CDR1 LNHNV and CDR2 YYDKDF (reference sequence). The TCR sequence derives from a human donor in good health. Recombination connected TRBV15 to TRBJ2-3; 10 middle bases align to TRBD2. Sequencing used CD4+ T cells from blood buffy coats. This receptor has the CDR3 CATSRGYGLAASTDTQYF. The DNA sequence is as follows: TGTGCCACCAGCAGAGGATACGGACTAGCGGCTAGCACAGATACGCAGTATTTT.